This entry lists 31 T cell receptor beta chains sequenced from one sample in a study of beta chain features in type 1 diabetes. General observations from the study: In every one of the four CD4+ subsets, TCRB CDR3s were moderately but significantly shorter in Type 1 diabetes patients.

Expressed TCRB transcripts were sequenced after all isolated RNA was converted to cDNA. Libraries were prepared by immunoSEQ multiplex PCR; TCRdb keeps only in-frame clonotypes and omits some of them. The sample contains around 150,000 clones, approximately 10% of which appear only once. These receptors lack a known antigen. The sequencing sample was made of central memory CD4+ T cells from blood. These receptors originate from a man in his thirties or forties with type 1 diabetes.

This clone was picked up a small number of times. This chain uses TRBV7-8 with TRBJ2-3; 12 bases fit TRBD2. The CDR3 is 16 amino acids. After removal of 5 bases from V and 6 bases from J, the junction contained 9 bases not matched to a gene. Germline V lookup: CDR1 SGHVS, CDR2 FQNEAQ. In DNA form, the CDR3 reads TGTGCCAGCAGCCGAGGTCTAGCGGGAGGGTCGGATACGCAGTATTTT. As protein: CASSRGLAGGSDTQYF.

This chain uses TRBV6-5 with TRBJ1-3, with 7 bases aligning to TRBD1. The CDR3 has 15 residues. CDR1 is MNHEY and CDR2 is SVGAGI in the germline V gene. The V segment lost 6 bases and the J segment 0 bases; nucleotides outside the gene matches: 5. The CDR3 DNA reads as TGTGCCAGCAGGCAAGGGACAGTCTCTGGAAACACCATATATTTT. Its translation: CASRQGTVSGNTIYF.

There are a few counts of this clone. This chain links TRBV7-9 with TRBJ1-1; D unclear. V shed 7 bases and J shed 1 base, with 16 bases lying between them. This CDR3 has 15 amino acids. Per germline, CDR1 SEHNR and CDR2 FQNEAQ (reference sequence). CDR3 loop: CASTPQASPNTEAFF. The DNA of the CDR3 is TGTGCCAGCACCCCCCAGGCCTCTCCGAACACTGAAGCTTTCTTT.

The chain links TRBV6-1 to TRBJ2-2; D is undetermined. V lost 10 bases, J lost 1 base, and 10 bases lay in between. The CDR3 extends over 13 amino acids. Germline V gives CDR1 MNHNS, CDR2 SASEGT. CDR3 protein: CATRHQNTGELFF. CDR3 bases: TGTGCCACCCGACATCAGAACACCGGGGAGCTGTTTTTT.

The chain carries TRBV5-1 and TRBJ2-1, with 9 bases lining up with TRBD2. Germline CDR1 SGHRS, CDR2 YFSETQ. The CDR3 extends over 16 amino acids. V lost 0 bases, J lost 7 bases, and 8 bases stayed unmatched. The CDR3 spells CASSLGASGTGNEQFF. In nucleotides, the CDR3 is TGCGCCAGCAGCTTGGGGGCTAGCGGGACCGGGAATGAGCAGTTCTTC.

This sequence joins TRBV30 and TRBJ2-1; D is perhaps TRBD2 (5 bases). From germline, CDR1 is GTSNPN and CDR2 SVGIG (reference sequence). Trimming took 8 bases from V and 12 from J, leaving 14 bases between them. This CDR3 has 10 amino acids. The CDR3 bases are TGTGCCGGAGGAGGATATGGGCAGTTCTTC. Translated: CAGGGYGQFF.

The chain links TRBV7-9 to TRBJ2-7; 9 bases agree with TRBD2. J was trimmed by 0 bases and V by 5 bases; bases with no gene match: 2. Germline V gene data show CDR1 as SEHNR and CDR2 as FQNEAQ (reference sequence). The CDR3 spans 14 residues. In DNA form, the CDR3 reads TGTGCCAGCAGCGATAGCGGGAGCTCCTACGAGCAGTACTTC. Translated, it gives CASSDSGSSYEQYF. Complete variable domain (other parts from reference TRBV7-9 and TRBJ2-7): DTGVSQNPRHKITKRGQNVTFRCDPISEHNRLYWYRQTLGQGPEFLTYFQNEAQLEKSRLLSDRFSAERPKGSFSTLEIQRTEQGDSAMYLCASSDSGSSYEQYFGPGTRLTVT.

This rearrangement joins TRBV11-2 to TRBJ2-5, with D maybe TRBD1 (6 bases). Trimming shortened V by 5 bases and J by 5 bases, and 18 bases separated the two germline ends. The CDR3 spans 15 residues. From germline, CDR1 is SGHAT and CDR2 FQNNGV. The CDR3 region is CASSPQTGNRETQYF. CDR3 nucleotides: TGTGCCAGCAGCCCCCAGACAGGAAACCGGGAGACCCAGTACTTC.

The sample holds a few counts of this clone. V is TRBV7-2 and J is TRBJ2-2; D is perhaps TRBD2 (5 bases). The V end was cut by 1 base, the J end by 2 bases, with 8 bases between. This CDR3 has 15 amino acids. Per germline, CDR1 SGHTA and CDR2 FQGNSA. CDR3 protein: CASSLGDYNTGELFF. The CDR3 DNA is TGTGCCAGCAGCTTAGGAGACTACAACACCGGGGAGCTGTTTTTT.

The chain couples TRBV6-1 to TRBJ1-4, with D maybe TRBD1 (5 bases). The germline CDR1 and CDR2 sequences are MNHNS and SASEGT. The CDR3 sequence is 12 residues long. V lost 6 bases to trimming and J lost 5 bases, with 7 bases between them. CDR3 nucleotides: TGTGCCAGCAGGCGACAGAATGAAAAACTGTTTTTT. Translating it yields CASRRQNEKLFF.

This clone was found a few times. V is TRBV6-4 and J is TRBJ2-3; D not resolved. This CDR3 contains 14 residues. Trimming pared 5 bases from V and 2 bases from J, leaving 11 bases between. CDR1 and CDR2 from the germline V gene are MRHNA and SNTAGT. The CDR3 nucleotides are TGTGCCAGCAGTCAGGAATCCTTCACAGATACGCAGTATTTT. Its translation is CASSQESFTDTQYF.

This clone was seen more than once but under ten times. V usage is TRBV27 and J usage is TRBJ2-2; the match to TRBD2 covers 12 bases. The CDR3 contains 15 residues. From germline, CDR1 is MNHEY and CDR2 SMNVEV (reference sequence). The trim removed 4 bases at V and 5 bases at J, leaving 2 bases unmatched. The CDR3 DNA reads TGTGCCAGCAGTTGGCTAGCGGGAGGGACCGGGGAGCTGTTTTTT. It translates to CASSWLAGGTGELFF.

The chain is built from TRBV5-6 and TRBJ2-5, with 10 nucleotides matching TRBD1. Trimming at V came to 4 bases and at J to 4 bases, leaving 10 bases not matched to a gene. The germline CDR1 and CDR2 sequences are SGHDT and YYEEEE. The CDR3 contains 16 residues. The CDR3 loop reads CASSGMTGGKGETQYF. The CDR3, as DNA: TGTGCCAGCAGCGGAATGACAGGGGGCAAGGGAGAGACCCAGTACTTC.

The rearrangement uses TRBV5-6 and TRBJ1-2; 9 bases map to TRBD1. This CDR3 spans 14 amino acids. Looked up from germline, CDR1 is SGHDT and CDR2 is YYEEEE. Trimming at V came to 4 bases and at J to 4 bases, leaving 5 bases not matched to a gene. In DNA, the CDR3 is TGTGCCAGCAGCCCTGACAGGGGGATCTATGGCTACACCTTC. This translates into CASSPDRGIYGYTF.

This clone was seen a few times. The CDR3 sequence: CASSPARRVGNTQYF. The CDR3 nucleotides read TGTGCCAGCAGCCCCGCCCGGCGGGTTGGAAATACGCAGTATTTT. The genes are TRBV7-3 and TRBJ2-3, with a possible D match to TRBD2 (5 bases). The germline CDR1 and CDR2 sequences are SGHTA and FQGTGA. Trimming removed 5 bases from V and 7 bases from J, with 19 bases in between. This CDR3 has 15 amino acids. The full variable domain, in which reference TRBV7-3 and TRBJ2-3 provide the parts outside the CDR3, is GAGVSQTPSNKVTEKGKYVELRCDPISGHTALYWYRQSLGQGPEFLIYFQGTGAADDSGLPNDRFFAVRPEGSVSTLKIQRTERGDSAVYLCASSPARRVGNTQYFGPGTRLTVL.

The CDR3 region has the DNA TGTGCACGGCGGCGGTTAGCCTTTTCCTACAATGAGCAGTTCTTC. Its translation is CARRRLAFSYNEQFF. The genes are TRBV30 and TRBJ2-1; D is unresolved. Germline assignment: CDR1 GTSNPN and CDR2 SVGIG (reference sequence). The CDR3 consists of 15 residues.

This clone was counted only a few times. The chain has TRBV28 and TRBJ2-1; 10 bases are shared with TRBD2. V was pared by 3 bases and J by 8 bases, with 4 bases of the junction left unmatched. Germline CDR1 is MDHEN and CDR2 is SYDVKM. CDR3 length: 14 residues. CDR3 in amino acids: CASSLASGRHEQFF. CDR3 coding DNA: TGTGCCAGCAGTTTGGCTAGCGGGAGACATGAGCAGTTCTTC.

In this sample, this clone turned up a few times. Other DNA sequences from this sample encode an identical CDR3 as well. The chain combines TRBV18 with TRBJ2-1; D gene uncertain. V gave up 0 bases and J gave up 3 bases, with 6 bases separating them. From germline, CDR1 is KGHSH and CDR2 LQKENI. The CDR3 sequence is 14 residues long. CDR3 protein: CASSPPPLYNEQFF. In DNA, the CDR3 is TGTGCCAGCTCACCACCCCCCCTCTACAATGAGCAGTTCTTC.

V and J are TRBV16 and TRBJ2-1, with 7 bases fitting TRBD1. With V trimmed by 4 bases and J by 0 bases, 3 bases remained unmatched. Germline V gene data show CDR1 as KGHSY and CDR2 as FQNENV. The CDR3 has 15 amino acids. This CDR3 is CASSLTGVSYNEQFF. CDR3 bases: TGTGCCAGCAGCCTTACAGGGGTCTCCTACAATGAGCAGTTCTTC.

This clone has only a few counts. The chain is built from TRBV21-1 and TRBJ1-2. TRBV21-1 is marked as a pseudogene. The CDR3 is 13 amino acids. CDR3: CASSPGGGRGYTF. The CDR3 DNA sequence: TGTGCCAGCAGTCCGGGGGGGGGCAGAGGCTACACCTTC.

This clone came up a few times. The genes are TRBV11-3 and TRBJ2-5; 8 bases match TRBD2. CDR1 and CDR2 from the germline V gene are SGHNT and YENEEA. The V and J ends lost 1 base and 0 bases, in that order; junction bases with no gene match: 10. The CDR3 covers 18 residues. CDR3 nucleotide sequence: TGTGCCAGCAGCTTAGGGACTAGCACGGTCTGGAACCAAGAGACCCAGTACTTC. Its protein product is CASSLGTSTVWNQETQYF.

This clone was observed a handful of times. This rearrangement joins TRBV9 to TRBJ2-7; D gene ambiguous. The CDR3 has 9 residues. CDR1 and CDR2 from the germline V gene are SGDLS and YYNGEE. Trimming pared 7 bases from V and 4 bases from J, leaving 3 bases between. This chain's CDR3 is CASPYEQYF. DNA for the CDR3: TGTGCCAGCCCGTACGAGCAGTACTTC.

V and J are TRBV7-9 and TRBJ2-5, with 8 bases identical to TRBD2. Germline loops: CDR1 SEHNR, CDR2 FQNEAQ (reference sequence). V trimming: 3 bases; J trimming: 9 bases; junction bases outside the gene matches: 9. The CDR3 totals 14 residues. The CDR3, as DNA: TGTGCCAGCAGCTTCGGTCCTAGCGGGTCGGCCCAGTACTTC. Protein product: CASSFGPSGSAQYF. The full variable domain, in which reference TRBV7-9 and TRBJ2-5 provide the parts outside the CDR3, is DTGVSQNPRHKITKRGQNVTFRCDPISEHNRLYWYRQTLGQGPEFLTYFQNEAQLEKSRLLSDRFSAERPKGSFSTLEIQRTEQGDSAMYLCASSFGPSGSAQYFGPGTRLLVL.

This clone has just a few counts. This rearrangement joins TRBV28 to TRBJ2-7; 10 bases line up with TRBD2. The trim removed 8 bases at V and 2 bases at J, leaving 6 bases unmatched. Germline V gene lookup returns CDR1 MDHEN and CDR2 SYDVKM. The CDR3 runs to 14 residues. CDR3 sequence reads: CASFPSGSAYEQYF. CDR3 bases: TGTGCCAGCTTCCCTAGCGGGAGTGCCTACGAGCAGTACTTC.

This clone has just a few counts. In DNA, the CDR3 is TGTGCCAGCAGCTCGAACGCACAGGGGCCAGACAATGAGCAGTTCTTC. This encodes CASSSNAQGPDNEQFF. The chain has TRBV7-2 and TRBJ2-1, with TRBD1 identical over 7 bases. The CDR3 is 16 amino acids. J lost 5 bases, V lost 4 bases, and 11 bases had no gene match. Germline V gives CDR1 SGHTA, CDR2 FQGNSA.

The chain employs TRBV9 and TRBJ1-2; the match to TRBD1 covers 8 bases. V lost 1 base, J lost 5 bases, and 13 bases stayed unmatched. Germline CDR1 SGDLS, CDR2 YYNGEE. The CDR3 is made up of 17 amino acids. This chain's CDR3 is CASSVKGTGGGVYGYTF. CDR3 coding DNA: TGTGCCAGCAGCGTAAAGGGGACAGGCGGCGGGGTTTATGGCTACACCTTC.

The chain couples TRBV2 to TRBJ2-3, with D possibly matching TRBD2 (5 bases). CDR1 and CDR2 from the germline V gene are SNHLY and FYNNEI. V dropped 6 bases and J dropped 0 bases, with 16 bases sitting between them. This CDR3 comprises 16 residues. CDR3 region: CASRSDYLHSTDTQYF. CDR3 DNA: TGTGCCAGCAGATCCGACTACCTCCATAGCACAGATACGCAGTATTTT.

The chain is built from TRBV30 and TRBJ2-7; 10 bases are shared with TRBD2. V lost 2 bases and J lost 5; bases outside the gene matches: 6. The CDR3 runs to 14 residues. Germline assignment: CDR1 GTSNPN and CDR2 SVGIG (reference sequence). The CDR3 sequence: CAWSLLAGVNEQYF. The CDR3 DNA follows: TGTGCCTGGAGTTTGCTAGCGGGAGTCAACGAGCAGTACTTC.

This chain uses TRBV11-2 with TRBJ1-2; no clear D gene. Germline-derived CDR1 and CDR2 are SGHAT and FQNNGV. The CDR3 spans 13 residues. Trimming pared 3 bases from V and 4 bases from J, leaving 9 bases between. CDR3 bases: TGTGCCAGCAGCTTCCGGGAGAGCTATGGCTACACCTTC. Translation gives CASSFRESYGYTF.

This clone has just a few counts. Other DNA variants within this sample encode the same CDR3. The rearrangement joins TRBV20-1 to TRBJ2-3; D remains unclear. V shed 1 base and J shed 6 bases, with 5 bases lying between them. CDR3 size: 11 residues. The germline gives CDR1 DFQATT, CDR2 SNEGSKA (reference sequence). The CDR3, as DNA: TGCAGTGCTAGAGTCCAGGATACGCAGTATTTT. It encodes CSARVQDTQYF.

This chain uses TRBV7-6 with TRBJ1-4; 7 bases align to TRBD1. Germline V gives CDR1 SGHVS, CDR2 FNYEAQ. The J segment lost 0 bases and the V segment lost 2 bases, leaving 3 bases of the junction unmatched. CDR3 length: 16 amino acids. DNA of the CDR3: TGTGCCAGCAGCTTAAGACAGGGAGCAACTAATGAAAAACTGTTTTTT. This gives the protein CASSLRQGATNEKLFF.